The text below deals with one TCR beta chain. Its antigen is still unknown. These data originate in a study of beta chain features in type 1 diabetes. Notes on the study in general: All four CD4+ subsets from Type 1 diabetes patients carried moderately but significantly shorter TCRB CDR3s. Reads derived from cDNA could over-represent cells showing high TCR expression.

The CDR3 length is 14 residues. Germline V gene sequence: CDR1 MNHEY, CDR2 SVGAGI. V lost 5 bases to trimming and J lost 6 bases; unmatched junction nucleotides: 6. Sequenced material consisted of expressed TCRB transcripts (all of the isolated RNA was reverse transcribed). TCRdb's copy holds only in-frame clones and misses some; the assay was immunoSEQ multiplex PCR. This sample has 600,000 or so clones, with around an eighth found just once. The genes are TRBV6-5 and TRBJ2-7; 11 nucleotides match TRBD1. The source is a man between 18 and 29 years old with type 1 diabetes. The specimen was naive CD4+ T cells from blood. In DNA, the CDR3 is TGTGCCAGCAGTCGACCGGACAGGGGGCGCGAGCAGTACTTC. It yields the protein CASSRPDRGREQYF.